What follows describes a single T cell receptor (beta chain). This clonotype has a count of ten or more. What this receptor recognizes is not known. No much larger clone exists at a distance of one base, and base qualities are not known. This entry comes from a study of T-cell reconstitution after alpha-beta-depleted transplantation in children (dated by TCRdb to the mid-2010s). Background for the entire study: T-cell immune reconstitution after TCRalphabeta/CD19-depleted allogeneic hematopoietic cell transplantation in children was quantitatively tracked in the study by means of TCR repertoire profiling.

Libraries were built with PCR. The instrument given in TCRdb is Illumina HiSeq 2500. TCR libraries were prepared with molecular barcoding, using unique molecular identifiers to normalize TCRbeta repertoire quantification. Using fastp at Q25 and MiXCR, TCRdb reprocessed the public reads and kept productive beta chains. All rows with the same CDR3 protein become a single entry with the most common DNA and genes. This sample holds a few hundred thousand distinct CDR3 sequences; 7.5% to 10% were observed only once. Approximately 5% of the sample is in the top ten clones. The junction shows trimming of 4 bases on V and 9 bases on J, plus 12 bases between the germline ends. Per the germline V gene, SQVTM is the CDR1 and ANQGSEA is the CDR2. The CDR3 spans 11 residues, from the cysteine through the phenylalanine. Left in the record is the CDR3 DNA by itself, 33 bases read in frame from the first base.

The chain employs TRBV29-1 and TRBJ1-1; 5 matching bases give a weak D call of TRBD1. This receptor was identified in a human donor who donated a stem cell graft to a child with SCID. The source was PBMCs from the stem cell graft donor, collected from the stem cell graft. In nucleotide form, the sequence is TGCAGCGTTGTGCGGGGCTCCCAAGCTTTCTTT. Translated, this gives CSVVRGSQAFF.